This T cell receptor (beta chain) stems from a study of identifying expanded T cells in peripheral blood. Study results and caveats: Around 1.2 clones differed between technical replicates, versus roughly 16 and 20 over time. Across healthy donors, higher total template counts meant significantly greater roughly two-week count variance.

CDR3 length: 12 amino acids. Germline assignment: CDR1 MNHEY and CDR2 SVGAGI. V lost 4 bases and J lost 4, with 4 bases in between. Sequencing used immunoSEQ multiplex PCR; TCRdb keeps in-frame clones, though not all of them. The data contain about 74,000 clones, around four fifths of them seen just once; the ten biggest clones take up about 20%. Healthy donors had no documented immune events, such as infections, while sampled. For this clone: Its target is not known.

The receptor was derived from a person aged 18 to 70 in good health. The sample comprised blood. The gene calls are TRBV6-5 and TRBJ2-2; D is unresolved. As DNA, the CDR3 is TGTGCCAGCAGTTTTACCACCGGGGAGCTGTTTTTT. Protein sequence: CASSFTTGELFF.